This T cell receptor beta chain was retrieved from a study of PD-L1 blockade in urothelial cancer (dated by TCRdb to 2016 to 2017). Concerning the study at large: Every patient began therapy in about 2014 and was given atezolizumab 1,200 mg intravenously every 3 weeks. Durable clinical benefit was defined as progression-free survival longer than 6 months, and TCR features were also tested against progression-free and overall survival. Pretreatment tumor samples, along with matched peripheral blood collected serially before and after atezolizumab treatment, underwent TCR sequencing. Durable clinical benefit was achieved by nine patients but not by the remaining 20. In the same patients who had TCR sequencing, pretreatment tumors also underwent whole exome sequencing and RNA sequencing. About 90% of the 29 patients were identified as males with urothelial cancer of bladder origin, and a prior smoking history was reported by 18 of 29 patients. Patients had an ECOG performance status of 0 or 1 and had received between 0 and 3 prior chemotherapy regimens. Blood samples gave median yields of approximately 130,000 T cells and around 88,000 unique TCRs, along with a median clonality of approximately 0.08. Pretreatment blood TCR-seq was available for twenty-nine patients, at least one posttreatment blood collection was obtained for some 24 patients, and tumor TCR-seq was available for some 24 patients. Blood samples were analyzed at 3 weeks after treatment start (second dose) and at 6 weeks after treatment start. Somatic, immune and clinical correlates of response to PD-L1 blockade with atezolizumab in urothelial cancer were the focus of an exploratory multi-omic analysis. The research as a whole found: At 3 weeks after the start of treatment, tumor-associated TCR clones in peripheral blood had expanded more in patients with durable benefit (n of about 21, p = 0.022). Because the sample size was small (n ≈ 28) and many of the analyses were exploratory, the results are meant to be hypothesis-generating. A pretreatment peripheral blood TCR clonality below the median was linked to improved progression-free and overall survival.

Sample time point, as interpreted from the label and publication: peripheral blood 6 weeks after treatment start. A total of 25 to 35 patients with locally advanced or metastatic urothelial carcinoma, treated at Memorial Sloan Kettering on a trial protocol, made up the cohort. Peripheral blood mononuclear cells were collected pretreatment and during treatment, at between 1 and 8 total time points per patient. The Qiagen DNeasy Blood extraction kit was used to purify genomic DNA from total PBMCs and tumor samples. PBMCs were collected pretreatment and during treatment and were isolated and stored as previously described. The sample holds one count of this clone. Its antigen is currently not known. Per-nucleotide qualities are absent, and no much larger clonotype sits a single base away. Synthetic TCR analog templates were spiked into each PCR to estimate absolute template abundance from read counts. The immunoSEQ assay was used to amplify TCRbeta CDR3 regions from genomic DNA with bias-controlled V and J gene primers. Sequencing of rearranged TCRbeta segments was performed at approximately 20X coverage. Under the source paper's analysis protocol: Clustering was used to correct sequencing errors, and CDR3s were annotated against IMGT so that V, D and J genes could be assigned. Downstream analyses used only productive TCRbeta rearrangements, leaving out any out-of-frame or stop-codon sequences. Clonality was computed as one minus Shannon entropy normalized by the log of the number of unique productive sequences. Fisher's exact test with Benjamini-Hochberg correction, using a cutoff of adjusted p below 0.01, was how clones that differed between time points or between blood and tumor were identified. TCRdb holds this immuneACCESS table with in-frame rearrangements only. Some clones are missing; in checked studies, unresolved V genes explain under half, and the rest has no known cause. That table furnishes V, J and clone size, whereas the DNA furnished D and trimming. Within this sample are around 40,000 clones, with about 85% of them counted one time only. Roughly 2.5% of the sample lies in the top ten.

The germline V end is reduced by 3 bases and the J end by 3 bases; junction bases left unmatched: 6. CDR1 and CDR2 (SEHNR, FQNEAQ) derive from the germline V gene (reference sequence). Inclusive of the bounding cysteine and phenylalanine, the CDR3 is 15 residues long. The CDR3 DNA has 45 bases and is translated from base 1. Sample: PBMCs, taken around atezolizumab (anti-PD-L1) treatment. The chain couples TRBV7-9 to TRBJ2-3; 7 central bases correspond to TRBD1. The sequence came from a man aged 65-85 years with urothelial cancer. CDR3 region: CASSFTGVRTDTQYF. The nucleotide sequence reads TGTGCCAGCAGCTTCACAGGGGTTCGAACAGATACGCAGTATTTT.